This TCR beta chain was obtained from a study of blood T cell repertoires in COVID-19. Overall study: Material from acute and convalescent COVID-19 was sourced from the United States, Italy and Spain. Sources were T cells, B-cell-depleted T cells, or PBMCs; the material itself was cDNA or gDNA.

The germline V and J ends were trimmed by 6 bases and 7 bases, with 19 bases remaining between them. CDR1 and CDR2 (germline): MRHNA, SNTAGT. The CDR3 is 15 amino acids. In the study's own analysis: Amplification with reference gene primers provided the estimates of nucleated cell counts. The method was immunoSEQ multiplex PCR; TCRdb's version includes in-frame clones alone and lacks a portion of them. V, J and clone size reflect that table, while D and trimming were determined from the DNA. The sample contains approximately 170,000 clones, approximately 89% of which appear only once. The sequence was obtained from a man aged 65-85 years with acute or convalescent COVID-19. Sequencing was carried out using peripheral blood. The V call is TRBV6-4, the J call TRBJ2-1; maybe TRBD2 (5 bases). The CDR3 coding sequence is TGTGCCAGCAGACCAACTAGTTTGGTTTTGAATGAGCAGTTCTTC. Protein product: CASRPTSLVLNEQFF.